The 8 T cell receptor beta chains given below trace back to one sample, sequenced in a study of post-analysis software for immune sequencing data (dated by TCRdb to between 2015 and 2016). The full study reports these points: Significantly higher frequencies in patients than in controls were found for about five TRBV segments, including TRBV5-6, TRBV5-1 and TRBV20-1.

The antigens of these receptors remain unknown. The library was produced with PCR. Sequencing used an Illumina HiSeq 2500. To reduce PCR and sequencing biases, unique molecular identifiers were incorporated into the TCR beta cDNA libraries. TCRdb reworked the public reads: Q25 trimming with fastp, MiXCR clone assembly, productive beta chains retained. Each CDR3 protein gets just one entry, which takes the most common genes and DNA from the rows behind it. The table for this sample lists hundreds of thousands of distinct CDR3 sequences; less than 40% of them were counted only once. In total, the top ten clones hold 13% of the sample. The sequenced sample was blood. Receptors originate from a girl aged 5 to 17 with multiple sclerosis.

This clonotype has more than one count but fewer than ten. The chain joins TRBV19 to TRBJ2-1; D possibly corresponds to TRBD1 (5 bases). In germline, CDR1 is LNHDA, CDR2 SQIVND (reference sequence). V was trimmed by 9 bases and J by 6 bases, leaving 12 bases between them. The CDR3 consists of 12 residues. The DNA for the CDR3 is TGTGCCAGCGCCGAAAGGGGCAATGAGCAGTTCTTC. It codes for CASAERGNEQFF.

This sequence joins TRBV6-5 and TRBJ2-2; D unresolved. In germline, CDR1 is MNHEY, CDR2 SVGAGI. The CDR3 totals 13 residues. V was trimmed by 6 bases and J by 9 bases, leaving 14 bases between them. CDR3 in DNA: TGTGCCAGCAGCCCTATTTCGGGCAGGGAGCTGTTTTTT. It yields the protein CASSPISGRELFF.

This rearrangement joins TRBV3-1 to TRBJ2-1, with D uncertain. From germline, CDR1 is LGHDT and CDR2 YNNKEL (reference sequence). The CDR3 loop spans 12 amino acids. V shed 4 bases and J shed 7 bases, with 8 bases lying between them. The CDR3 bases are TGTGCCAGCAGCCGGGAAGGGAATGAGCAGTTCTTC. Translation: CASSREGNEQFF.

The DNA for the CDR3 is TGTGCCAGCAGCGGTTCGGGACACGGGTACGAGCAGTACTTC. Protein product: CASSGSGHGYEQYF. The chain couples TRBV7-9 to TRBJ2-7, with D possibly being TRBD1 (6 bases). Per the germline V gene, CDR1 is SEHNR and CDR2 is FQNEAQ (reference sequence). The CDR3 is made up of 14 amino acids. With 5 bases removed from V and 4 bases from J, the gap between germline ends came to 15 bases.

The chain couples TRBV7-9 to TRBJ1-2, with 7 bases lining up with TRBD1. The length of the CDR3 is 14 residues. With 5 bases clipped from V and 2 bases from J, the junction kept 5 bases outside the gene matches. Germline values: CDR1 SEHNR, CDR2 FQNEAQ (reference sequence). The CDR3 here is CASSHAGQNYGYTF. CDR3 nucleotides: TGTGCCAGCAGCCATGCGGGACAGAACTATGGCTACACCTTC. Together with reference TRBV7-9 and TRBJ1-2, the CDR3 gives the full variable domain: DTGVSQNPRHKITKRGQNVTFRCDPISEHNRLYWYRQTLGQGPEFLTYFQNEAQLEKSRLLSDRFSAERPKGSFSTLEIQRTEQGDSAMYLCASSHAGQNYGYTFGSGTRLTVV.

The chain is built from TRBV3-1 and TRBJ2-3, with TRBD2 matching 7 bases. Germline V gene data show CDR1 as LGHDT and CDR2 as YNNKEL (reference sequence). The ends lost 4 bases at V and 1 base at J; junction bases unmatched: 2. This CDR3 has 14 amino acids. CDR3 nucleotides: TGTGCCAGCAGCCGGACTAGTCGCACAGATACGCAGTATTTT. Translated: CASSRTSRTDTQYF.

As DNA, the CDR3 is TGTGCCAGCAGTTACAGGGACTACACAGATACGCAGTATTTT. It specifies CASSYRDYTDTQYF. The chain combines TRBV6-5 with TRBJ2-3; 7 nucleotides align to TRBD2. Trimming at V came to 2 bases and at J to 2 bases, leaving 1 base not matched to a gene. Germline CDR1 MNHEY, CDR2 SVGAGI. The CDR3 contains 14 residues.

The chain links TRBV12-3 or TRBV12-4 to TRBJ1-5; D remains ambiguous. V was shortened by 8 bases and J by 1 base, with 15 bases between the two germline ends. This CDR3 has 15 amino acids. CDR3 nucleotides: TGTGCCAGCCGAACCCGGGTCTGGAGCAATCAGCCCCAGCATTTT. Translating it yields CASRTRVWSNQPQHF.